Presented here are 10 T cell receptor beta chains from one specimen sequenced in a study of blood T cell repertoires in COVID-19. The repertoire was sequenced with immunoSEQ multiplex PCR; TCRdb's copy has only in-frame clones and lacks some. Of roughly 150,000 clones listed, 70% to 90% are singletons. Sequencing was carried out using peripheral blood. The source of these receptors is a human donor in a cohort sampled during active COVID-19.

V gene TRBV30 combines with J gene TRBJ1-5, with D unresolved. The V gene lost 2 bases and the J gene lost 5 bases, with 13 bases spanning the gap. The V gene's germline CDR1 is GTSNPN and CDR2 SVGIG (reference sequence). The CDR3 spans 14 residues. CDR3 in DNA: TGTGCCTGGAGTTTAGGAACCGGGGATCAGCCCCAGCATTTT. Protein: CAWSLGTGDQPQHF.

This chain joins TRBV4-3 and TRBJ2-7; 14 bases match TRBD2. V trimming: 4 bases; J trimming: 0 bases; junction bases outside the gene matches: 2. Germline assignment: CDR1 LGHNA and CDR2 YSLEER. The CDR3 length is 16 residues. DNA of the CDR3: TGCGCCAGCAGCCGGGGGACTAGCGGGAGCTCCTACGAGCAGTACTTC. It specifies CASSRGTSGSSYEQYF.

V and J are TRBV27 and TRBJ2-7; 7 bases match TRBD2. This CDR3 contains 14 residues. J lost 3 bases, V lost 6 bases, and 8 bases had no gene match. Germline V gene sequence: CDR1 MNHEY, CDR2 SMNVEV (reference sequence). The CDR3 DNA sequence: TGTGCCAGCAGAAAAACTAGCGCCCACTACGAGCAGTACTTC. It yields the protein CASRKTSAHYEQYF.

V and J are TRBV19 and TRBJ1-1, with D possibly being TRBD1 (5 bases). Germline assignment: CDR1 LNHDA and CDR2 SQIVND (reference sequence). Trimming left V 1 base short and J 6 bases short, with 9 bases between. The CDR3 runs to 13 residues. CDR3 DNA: TGTGCCAGTAGTATAGGCGGGGCCCCTGAAGCTTTCTTT. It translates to CASSIGGAPEAFF. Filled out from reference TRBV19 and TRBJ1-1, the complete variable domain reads DGGITQSPKYLFRKEGQNVTLSCEQNLNHDAMYWYRQDPGQGLRLIYYSQIVNDFQKGDIAEGYSVSREKKESFPLTVTSAQKNPTAFYLCASSIGGAPEAFFGQGTRLTVV.

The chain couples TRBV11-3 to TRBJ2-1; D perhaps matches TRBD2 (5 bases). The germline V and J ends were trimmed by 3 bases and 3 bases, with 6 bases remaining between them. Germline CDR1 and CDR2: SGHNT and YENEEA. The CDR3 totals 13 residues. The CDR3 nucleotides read TGTGCCAGCAGCTTGGCGGGCTACAATGAGCAGTTCTTC. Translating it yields CASSLAGYNEQFF.

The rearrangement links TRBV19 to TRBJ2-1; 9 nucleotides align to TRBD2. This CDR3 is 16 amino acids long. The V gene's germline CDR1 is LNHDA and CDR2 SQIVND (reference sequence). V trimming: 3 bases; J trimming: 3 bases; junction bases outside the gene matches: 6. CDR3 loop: CASSILAGWGYNEQFF. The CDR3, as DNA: TGTGCCAGTAGTATTCTAGCGGGGTGGGGCTACAATGAGCAGTTCTTC.

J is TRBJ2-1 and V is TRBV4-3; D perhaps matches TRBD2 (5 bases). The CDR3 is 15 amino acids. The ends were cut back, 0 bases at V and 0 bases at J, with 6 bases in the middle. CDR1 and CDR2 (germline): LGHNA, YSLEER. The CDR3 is CASSQDTSSYNEQFF. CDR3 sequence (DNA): TGCGCCAGCAGCCAAGATACTAGCTCCTACAATGAGCAGTTCTTC.

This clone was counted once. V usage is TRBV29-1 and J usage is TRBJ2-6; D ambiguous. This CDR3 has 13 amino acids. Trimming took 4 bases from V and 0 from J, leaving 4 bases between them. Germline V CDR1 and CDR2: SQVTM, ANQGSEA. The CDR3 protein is CSVGASGANVLTF. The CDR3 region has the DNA TGCAGCGTTGGGGCCTCTGGGGCCAACGTCCTGACTTTC.

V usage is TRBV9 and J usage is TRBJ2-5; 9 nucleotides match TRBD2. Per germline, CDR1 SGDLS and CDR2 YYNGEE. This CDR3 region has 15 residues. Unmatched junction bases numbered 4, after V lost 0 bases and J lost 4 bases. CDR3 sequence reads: CASSVDSGRTETQYF. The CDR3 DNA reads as TGTGCCAGCAGCGTAGATAGCGGGAGAACAGAGACCCAGTACTTC.

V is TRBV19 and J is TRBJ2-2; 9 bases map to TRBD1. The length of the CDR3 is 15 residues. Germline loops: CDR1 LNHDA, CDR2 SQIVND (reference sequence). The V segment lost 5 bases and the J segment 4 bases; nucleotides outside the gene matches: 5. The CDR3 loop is CASSERTGVTGELFF. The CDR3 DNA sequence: TGTGCCAGTAGTGAGAGGACAGGGGTCACCGGGGAGCTGTTTTTT.